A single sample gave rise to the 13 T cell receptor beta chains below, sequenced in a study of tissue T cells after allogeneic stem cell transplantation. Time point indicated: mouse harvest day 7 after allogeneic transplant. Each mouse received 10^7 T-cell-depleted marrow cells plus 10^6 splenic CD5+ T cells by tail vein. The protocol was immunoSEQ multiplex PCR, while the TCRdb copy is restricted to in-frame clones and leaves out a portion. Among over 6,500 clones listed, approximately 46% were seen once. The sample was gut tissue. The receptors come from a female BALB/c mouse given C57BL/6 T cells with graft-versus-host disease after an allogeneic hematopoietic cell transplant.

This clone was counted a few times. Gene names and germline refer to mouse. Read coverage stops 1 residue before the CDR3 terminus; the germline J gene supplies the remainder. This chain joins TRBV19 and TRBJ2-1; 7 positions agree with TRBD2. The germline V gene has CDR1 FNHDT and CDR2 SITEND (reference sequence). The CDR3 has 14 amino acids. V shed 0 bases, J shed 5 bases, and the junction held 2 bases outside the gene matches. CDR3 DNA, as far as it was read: TGTGCCAGCAGTATAGTCGGGGGGGATGCTGAGCAGTTC. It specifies CASSIVGGDAEQF. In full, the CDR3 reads CASSIVGGDAEQFF.

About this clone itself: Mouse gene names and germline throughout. The CDR3 bases that were read are TGTGCCAGCTCGTTCCCGGGAAATTATGCTGAGCAGTTC. Translation gives CASSFPGNYAEQF. The CDR3 reads in full as CASSFPGNYAEQFF. The V and J genes are TRBV12-1 and TRBJ2-1; D is undetermined. With the read ending 1 residue before the CDR3 end, the germline J gene is used to fill in that end. CDR1 is SGHSN and CDR2 is HYEKVE in the germline V gene. Trimming took off 4 bases at V and 4 bases at J, with 13 bases between the two ends. The CDR3 loop spans 14 amino acids.

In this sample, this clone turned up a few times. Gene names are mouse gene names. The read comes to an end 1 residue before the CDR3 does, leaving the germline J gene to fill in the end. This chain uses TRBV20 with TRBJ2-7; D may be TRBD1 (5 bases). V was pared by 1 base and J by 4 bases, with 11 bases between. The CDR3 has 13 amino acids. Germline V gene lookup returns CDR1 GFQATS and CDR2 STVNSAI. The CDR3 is CGARGQNFYEQYF. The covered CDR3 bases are TGTGGTGCTAGGGGACAGAATTTTTATGAACAGTAC.

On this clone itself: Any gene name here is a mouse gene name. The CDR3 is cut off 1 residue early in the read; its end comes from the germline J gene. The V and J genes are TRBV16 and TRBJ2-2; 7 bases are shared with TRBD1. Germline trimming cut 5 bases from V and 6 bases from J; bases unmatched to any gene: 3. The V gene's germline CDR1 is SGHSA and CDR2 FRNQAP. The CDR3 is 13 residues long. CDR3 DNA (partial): TGTGCAAGCAGCATACAGGGGCCCGGGCAGCTCTAC. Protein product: CASSIQGPGQLY. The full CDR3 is CASSIQGPGQLYF. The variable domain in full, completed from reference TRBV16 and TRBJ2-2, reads NAGVIQTPRHKVTGKGQEATLWCEPISGHSAVFWYRQTIVQGLEFLTYFRNQAPIDDSGMPKERFSAQMPNQSHSTLKIQSTQPQDSAVYLCASSIQGPGQLYFGEGSKLTVL.

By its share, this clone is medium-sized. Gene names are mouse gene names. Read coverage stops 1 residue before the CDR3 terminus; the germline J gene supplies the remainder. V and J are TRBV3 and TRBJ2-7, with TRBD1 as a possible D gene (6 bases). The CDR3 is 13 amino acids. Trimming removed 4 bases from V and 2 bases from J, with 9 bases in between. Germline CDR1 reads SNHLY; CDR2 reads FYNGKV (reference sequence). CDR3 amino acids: CASSSGQTYEQYF. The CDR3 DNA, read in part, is TGTGCCAGCAGCTCCGGACAGACCTATGAACAGTAC.

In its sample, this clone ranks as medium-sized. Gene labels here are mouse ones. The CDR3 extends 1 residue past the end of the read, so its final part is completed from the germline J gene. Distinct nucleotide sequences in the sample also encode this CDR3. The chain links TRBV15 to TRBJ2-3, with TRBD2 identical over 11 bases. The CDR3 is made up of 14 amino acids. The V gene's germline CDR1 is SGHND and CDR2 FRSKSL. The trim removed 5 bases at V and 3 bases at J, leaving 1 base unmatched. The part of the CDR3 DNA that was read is TGTGCCAGCAGTGGGACTGGGGGAGCAGAAACGCTGTAT. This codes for CASSGTGGAETLY. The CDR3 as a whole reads CASSGTGGAETLYF.

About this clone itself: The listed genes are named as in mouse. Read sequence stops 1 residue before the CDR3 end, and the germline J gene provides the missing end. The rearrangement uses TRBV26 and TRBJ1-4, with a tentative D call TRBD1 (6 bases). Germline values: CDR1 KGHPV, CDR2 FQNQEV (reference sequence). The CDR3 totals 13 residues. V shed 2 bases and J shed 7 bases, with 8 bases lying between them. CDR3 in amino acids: CASSLGGRERLFF. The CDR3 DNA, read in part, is TGTGCCAGCAGTCTGGGGGGGCGCGAAAGATTATTT.

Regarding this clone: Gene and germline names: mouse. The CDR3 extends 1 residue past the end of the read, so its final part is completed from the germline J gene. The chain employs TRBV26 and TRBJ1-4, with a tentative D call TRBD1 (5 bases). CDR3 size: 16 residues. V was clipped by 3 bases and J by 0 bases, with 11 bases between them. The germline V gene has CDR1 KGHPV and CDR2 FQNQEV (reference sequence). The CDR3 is CASSLMGPISNERLFF. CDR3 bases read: TGTGCCAGCAGTCTCATGGGGCCGATTTCCAACGAAAGATTATTT.

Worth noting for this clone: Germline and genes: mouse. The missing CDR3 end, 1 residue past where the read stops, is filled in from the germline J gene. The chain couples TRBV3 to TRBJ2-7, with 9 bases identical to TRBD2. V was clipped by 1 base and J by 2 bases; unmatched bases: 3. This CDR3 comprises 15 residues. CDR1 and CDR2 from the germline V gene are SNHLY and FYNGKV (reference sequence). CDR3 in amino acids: CASSLGVGGPYEQYF. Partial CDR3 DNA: TGTGCCAGCAGCTTAGGGGTGGGGGGGCCCTATGAACAGTAC.

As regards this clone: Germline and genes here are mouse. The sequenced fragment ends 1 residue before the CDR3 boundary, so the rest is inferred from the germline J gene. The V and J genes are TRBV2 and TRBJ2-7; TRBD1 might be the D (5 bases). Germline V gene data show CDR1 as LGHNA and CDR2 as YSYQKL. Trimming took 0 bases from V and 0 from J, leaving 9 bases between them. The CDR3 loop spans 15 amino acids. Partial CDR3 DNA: TGTGCCAGCAGCCAAGATAAGGACAACTCCTATGAACAGTAC. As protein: CASSQDKDNSYEQY. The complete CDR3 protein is CASSQDKDNSYEQYF.

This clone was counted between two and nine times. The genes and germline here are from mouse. The CDR3 region is CASSIARGRLDTQYF. The sequenced part of the CDR3 DNA is TGTGCCAGCAGTATAGCGAGGGGACGTTTGGACACCCAGTAC. The chain couples TRBV19 to TRBJ2-5; D may match TRBD1 or TRBD2 (5 bases each). The CDR3 is cut off 1 residue early in the read; its end comes from the germline J gene. The germline V gene encodes CDR1 FNHDT and CDR2 SITEND (reference sequence). The germline V and J ends were trimmed by 0 bases and 6 bases, with 14 bases remaining between them. CDR3 size: 15 residues.

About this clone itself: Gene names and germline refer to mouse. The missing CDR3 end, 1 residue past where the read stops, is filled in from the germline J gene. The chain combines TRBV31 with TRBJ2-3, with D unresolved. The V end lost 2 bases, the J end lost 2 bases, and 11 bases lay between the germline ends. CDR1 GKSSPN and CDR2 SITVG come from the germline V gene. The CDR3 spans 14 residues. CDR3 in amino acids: CAWSSKSDAETLYF. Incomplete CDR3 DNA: TGTGCCTGGAGTTCCAAATCAGATGCAGAAACGCTGTAT.

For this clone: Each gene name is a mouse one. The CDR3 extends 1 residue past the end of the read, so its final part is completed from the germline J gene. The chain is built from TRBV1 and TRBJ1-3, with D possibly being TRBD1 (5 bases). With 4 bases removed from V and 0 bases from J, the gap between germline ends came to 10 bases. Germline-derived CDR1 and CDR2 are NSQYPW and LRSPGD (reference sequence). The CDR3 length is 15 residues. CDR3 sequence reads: CTCSGRGDSGNTLYF. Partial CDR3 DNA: TGCACCTGCAGTGGGAGGGGTGATTCTGGAAATACGCTCTAT.